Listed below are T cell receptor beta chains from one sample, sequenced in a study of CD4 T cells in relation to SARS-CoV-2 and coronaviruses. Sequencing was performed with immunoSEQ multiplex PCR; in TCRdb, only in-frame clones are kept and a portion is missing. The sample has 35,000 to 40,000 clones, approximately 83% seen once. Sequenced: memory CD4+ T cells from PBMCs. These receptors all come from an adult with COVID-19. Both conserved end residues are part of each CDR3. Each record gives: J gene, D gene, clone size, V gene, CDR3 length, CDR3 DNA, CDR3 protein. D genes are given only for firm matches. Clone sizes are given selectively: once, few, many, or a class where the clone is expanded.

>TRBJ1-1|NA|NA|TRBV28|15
TGTGCCAGCAGTCCCTGGACAGTTTCGGACACTGAAGCTTTCTTT
CASSPWTVSDTEAFF
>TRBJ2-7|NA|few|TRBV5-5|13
TGTGCCAGCAGCTTGGACAGGCCCTACGAGCAGTACTTC
CASSLDRPYEQYF
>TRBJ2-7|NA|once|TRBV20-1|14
TGCAGTGCTAGTTTTCGGGCGGGATTTAACGAGCAGTACTTC
CSASFRAGFNEQYF
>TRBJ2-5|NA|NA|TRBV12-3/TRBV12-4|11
TGTGCCAGCAGTTTCACGGAGACCCAGTACTTC
CASSFTETQYF
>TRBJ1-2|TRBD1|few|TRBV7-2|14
TGTGCCAGCAGCTTGGGGACAGCGGTCGGAGGCTACACCTTC
CASSLGTAVGGYTF
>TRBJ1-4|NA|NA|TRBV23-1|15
TGCGCCAGCAGTCCGCCGGCCGGGACGGAAGAAAAACTGTTTTTT
CASSPPAGTEEKLFF
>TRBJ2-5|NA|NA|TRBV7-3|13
TGTGCCAGCAGCACCGGGATCCAAGAGACCCAGTACTTC
CASSTGIQETQYF
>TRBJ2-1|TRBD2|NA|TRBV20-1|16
TGCAGTGCTAATGACTTGGGACTAGCGGGATACAATGAGCAGTTCTTC
CSANDLGLAGYNEQFF
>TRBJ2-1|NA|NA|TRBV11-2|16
TGTGCCAGCAGCTTAGGTGGTGCAAACTCCTACAATGAGCAGTTCTTC
CASSLGGANSYNEQFF
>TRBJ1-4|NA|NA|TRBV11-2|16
TGTGCCAGCAAGACGACCACCGGGGGGCCGGGGGAAAAACTGTTTTTT
CASKTTTGGPGEKLFF
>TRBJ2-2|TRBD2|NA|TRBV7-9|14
TGTGCCAGCAGCAGAGAGCGGGAGAGAAGGGAGCTGTTTTTT
CASSRERERRELFF
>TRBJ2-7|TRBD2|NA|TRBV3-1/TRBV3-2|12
TGTGCCAGCAGTCAAGGGAGGGTAGAGCAGTACTTC
CASSQGRVEQYF
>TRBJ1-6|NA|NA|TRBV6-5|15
TGTGCCAGCAGCCCCATGAGCTCCTATAATTCACCCCTCCACTTT
CASSPMSSYNSPLHF
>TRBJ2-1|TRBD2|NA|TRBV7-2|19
TGTGCCAGCAGCTTTACTAGCGGGGGAGGGGGCTCCCTGAGAAATGAGCAGTTCTTC
CASSFTSGGGGSLRNEQFF
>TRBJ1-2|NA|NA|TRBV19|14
TGTGCCACTACCCCCGACGGGAACAACTATGGCTACACCTTC
CATTPDGNNYGYTF
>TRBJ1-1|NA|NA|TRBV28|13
TGTGCCAGCAGTTTTGGACAGTACACTGAAGCTTTCTTT
CASSFGQYTEAFF
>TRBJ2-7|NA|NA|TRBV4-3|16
TGCGCCAGCAGCCAAGATCCCCAGCGCCGGTCTGGCGAGCAGTACTTC
CASSQDPQRRSGEQYF
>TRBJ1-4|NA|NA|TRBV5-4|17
TGTGCCAGCAGCTTGACTTTGGGATCCCAGACTAATGAAAAACTGTTTTTT
CASSLTLGSQTNEKLFF
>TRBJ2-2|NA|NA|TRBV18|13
TGTGCCAGCTCAGGGAGACGAACCGGGGAGCTGTTTTTT
CASSGRRTGELFF
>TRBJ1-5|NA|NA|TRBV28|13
TGTGCCAGCAGTGGTCGCATTTGGAATGGCCAGCATTTT
CASSGRIWNGQHF
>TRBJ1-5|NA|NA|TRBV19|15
TGTGCCAGTAGTATTGGCCTGGTTAGCAATCAGCCCCAGCATTTT
CASSIGLVSNQPQHF
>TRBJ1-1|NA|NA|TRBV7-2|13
TGTGCCAGCAGCCGGCAGGTGAACACTGAAGCTTTCTTT
CASSRQVNTEAFF
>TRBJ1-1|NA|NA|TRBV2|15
TGTGCCAGCAGACCTACGACAGCAATGAACACTGAAGCTTTCTTT
CASRPTTAMNTEAFF
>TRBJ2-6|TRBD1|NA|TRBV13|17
TGTGCCAGCAGCACCCGACAGGGCCGGTCTGGGGCCAACGTCCTGACTTTC
CASSTRQGRSGANVLTF
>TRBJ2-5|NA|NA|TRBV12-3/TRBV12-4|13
TGTGCCAGCAGGGCTCTAGGGGGTGAGACCCAGTACTTC
CASRALGGETQYF
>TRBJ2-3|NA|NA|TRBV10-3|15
TGTGCCATCAGTGAGAGGGCACCCAGCACAGATACGCAGTATTTT
CAISERAPSTDTQYF
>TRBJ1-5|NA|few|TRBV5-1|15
TGCGCCAGCAGCATAGGGGGGGGAGAGGGTCAGCCCCAGCATTTT
CASSIGGGEGQPQHF
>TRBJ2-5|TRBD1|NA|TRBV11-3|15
TGTGCCAGCAGCGAAACAGGGGCTCCTGGGGAGACCCAGTACTTC
CASSETGAPGETQYF
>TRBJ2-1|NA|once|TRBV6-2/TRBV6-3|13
TGTGCCAGCAGTTACGCGATTAGTACTGAGCAGTTCTTC
CASSYAISTEQFF
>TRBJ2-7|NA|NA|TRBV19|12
TGTGCCAGTAGTATTCGCGGCCACGAGCAGTACTTC
CASSIRGHEQYF
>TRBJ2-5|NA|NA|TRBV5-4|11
TGTGCCAGCAGTGCGTCTAAAACCCAGTACTTC
CASSASKTQYF
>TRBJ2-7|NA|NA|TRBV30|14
TGTGCCGCCTGGGGGGGCAGGGGAGGCTACGAGCAGTACTTC
CAAWGGRGGYEQYF
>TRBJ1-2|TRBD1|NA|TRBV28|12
TGTGCCAGCAGCGGGACAGGAGGAGGCTACACCTTC
CASSGTGGGYTF
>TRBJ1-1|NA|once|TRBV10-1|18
TGCGCCAGCAGTGAGTTGGTAAGGGGGGGCCGATCTTACACTGAAGCTTTCTTT
CASSELVRGGRSYTEAFF
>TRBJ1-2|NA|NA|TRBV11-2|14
TGTGCCAGCAGCTCGTCCGGGACAACCTCTGGCTACACCTTC
CASSSSGTTSGYTF
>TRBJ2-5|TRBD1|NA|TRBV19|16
TGTGCCAGTAGTATCAGGACCGGGACAGGGCGAGAGACCCAGTACTTC
CASSIRTGTGRETQYF
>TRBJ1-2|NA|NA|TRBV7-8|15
TGTGCCAGCAGCTTAGATATAGGCGGCGGCTATGGCTACACCTTC
CASSLDIGGGYGYTF
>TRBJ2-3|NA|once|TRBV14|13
TGTGCCAGCAGCCACGGGTGGTTGGATACGCAGTATTTT
CASSHGWLDTQYF
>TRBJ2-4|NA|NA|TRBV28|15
TGTGCCAGCAGTGAACTAAAAATAGCCAAAAACATTCAGTACTTC
CASSELKIAKNIQYF
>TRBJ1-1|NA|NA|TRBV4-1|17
TGCGCCAGCAGCCAGGGAACGGTTGGGGGCGCGGGGACTGAAGCTTTCTTT
CASSQGTVGGAGTEAFF
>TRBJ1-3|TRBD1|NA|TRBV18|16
TGTGCCAGCTCAATCCCGACAGGGAGCTCTGGAAACACCATATATTTT
CASSIPTGSSGNTIYF
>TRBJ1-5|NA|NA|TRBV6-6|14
TGTGCCAGCAGTTACTCGACCAGCGGGCAGCCCCAGCATTTT
CASSYSTSGQPQHF
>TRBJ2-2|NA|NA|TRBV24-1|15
TGTGCCACCAGTGATTTGCAAGGGAACACCGGGGAGCTGTTTTTT
CATSDLQGNTGELFF
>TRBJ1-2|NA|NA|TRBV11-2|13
TGTGCCGAAGAGCTACTCTTAAACTATGGCTACACCTTC
CAEELLLNYGYTF
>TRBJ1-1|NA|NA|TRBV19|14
TGTGCCAGTAGTGTAGCGGGAATGAACACTGAAGCTTTCTTT
CASSVAGMNTEAFF
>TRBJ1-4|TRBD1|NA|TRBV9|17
TGTGCCAGCAGCGTCGGACTAGGACAGGGCGAGAATGAAAAACTGTTTTTT
CASSVGLGQGENEKLFF
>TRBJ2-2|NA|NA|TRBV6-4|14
TGTGCCAGCAGAGAACAACGGGGGACCGGGGAGCTGTTTTTT
CASREQRGTGELFF
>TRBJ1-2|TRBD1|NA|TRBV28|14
TGTGCCAGCAGATATACAGGGGGCGCGTATGGCTACACCTTC
CASRYTGGAYGYTF
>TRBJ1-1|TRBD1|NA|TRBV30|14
TGTGCCTGGAATGTCAGGGGGATGAACACTGAAGCTTTCTTT
CAWNVRGMNTEAFF